Below, 16 T cell receptor beta chains from the same sample are listed, as sequenced in a study of cytomegalovirus exposure and HLA in healthy donors. Primers: 60 Vbeta forward and 13 Jbeta reverse. Repertoires were generated with immunoSEQ multiplex PCR, while TCRdb's copy carries only in-frame clones and drops some. This table holds around 130,000 clones, about 74% found once. The sequencing sample was made of PBMCs. These receptors all stem from a man aged 35-49 years in good health and CMV-seropositive.

In DNA, the CDR3 is TGCGCCAGCAGCCCCCTTCTAGCGTCCCTCTCCTACGAGCAGTACTTC. The encoded protein is CASSPLLASLSYEQYF. The V and J genes are TRBV5-1 and TRBJ2-7; possibly TRBD2 for D (6 bases). There are 16 residues in the CDR3. In germline, CDR1 is SGHRS, CDR2 YFSETQ. Trimming left V 4 bases short and J 0 bases short, with 17 bases between.

The rearrangement joins TRBV28 to TRBJ2-3; TRBD2 matches at 11 bases. Germline trimming cut 6 bases from V and 1 base from J; bases unmatched to any gene: 6. The CDR3 contains 16 residues. CDR1 and CDR2 (germline): MDHEN, SYDVKM. The CDR3 nucleotides read TGTGCCAGCAGCCCCGGGACTAGCGGCCGCACAGATACGCAGTATTTT. Encoded protein: CASSPGTSGRTDTQYF.

The genes are TRBV6-1 and TRBJ1-1; D perhaps matches TRBD1 (5 bases). The CDR3 contains 14 residues. Trimming cost V 10 bases and J 1 base, with 16 bases left between them. CDR1 is MNHNS, CDR2 SASEGT, per germline. The CDR3, as DNA: TGTGCCACCGACGTAACTCAGGGGAACACTGAAGCTTTCTTT. This sequence encodes CATDVTQGNTEAFF.

CDR3 in DNA: TGTGCCAGTAGTCCAAGAGGGGTGTTAGCGGGGGGGGTCACCGGGGAGCTGTTTTTT. Its protein product is CASSPRGVLAGGVTGELFF. The genes are TRBV19 and TRBJ2-2; 11 bases are shared with TRBD2. The J segment lost 4 bases and the V segment lost 5 bases, leaving 15 bases of the junction unmatched. The CDR3 is 19 amino acids. Germline CDR1 LNHDA, CDR2 SQIVND (reference sequence).

This clone was observed a handful of times. V usage is TRBV4-2 and J usage is TRBJ1-5, with no clear D. Trimming took off 1 base at V and 2 bases at J, with 12 bases between the two ends. The CDR3 contains 16 residues. Germline V lookup: CDR1 LGHNA, CDR2 YNFKEQ. CDR3 nucleotide sequence: TGTGCCAGCAGCCAAGGCGGTCAAATGGGCAATCAGCCCCAGCATTTT. Its translation is CASSQGGQMGNQPQHF.

As for this clone: An end of the junction does not agree with germline; a read error may underlie this. The chain carries TRBV7-9 and TRBJ1-5; 7 nucleotides match TRBD1. CDR1 and CDR2 (germline): SEHNR, FQNEAQ (reference sequence). The CDR3 totals 17 residues. The CDR3 sequence is CSSSLIVSGTVNQPQHF. The CDR3 nucleotides read TGTTCCAGCAGCTTAATAGTCTCGGGGACAGTAAATCAGCCCCAGCATTTT. Full variable domain (rest looked up from reference TRBV7-9 and TRBJ1-5): DTGVSQNPRHKITKRGQNVTFRCDPISEHNRLYWYRQTLGQGPEFLTYFQNEAQLEKSRLLSDRFSAERPKGSFSTLEIQRTEQGDSAMYLCSSSLIVSGTVNQPQHFGDGTRLSIL.

The V gene is TRBV4-2, the J gene TRBJ2-3; 8 nucleotides match TRBD2. CDR3 length equals 15 residues. The trim removed 1 base at V and 2 bases at J, leaving 2 bases unmatched. Looked up from germline, CDR1 is LGHNA and CDR2 is YNFKEQ. The CDR3 sequence: CASSQGAGDTDTQYF. The CDR3 nucleotides are TGTGCCAGCAGCCAAGGAGCGGGAGACACAGATACGCAGTATTTT.

The rearrangement joins TRBV30 to TRBJ1-6, with D possibly being TRBD1 (5 bases). The CDR3 has 18 residues. V was clipped by 1 base and J by 0 bases, with 16 bases between them. Germline-derived CDR1 and CDR2 are GTSNPN and SVGIG (reference sequence). The CDR3 reads CAWSGGQGASSYNSPLHF. DNA for the CDR3: TGTGCCTGGAGTGGTGGCCAGGGTGCAAGCTCCTATAATTCACCCCTCCACTTT.

The chain is built from TRBV27 and TRBJ2-7; possible D gene TRBD2, 6 bases. CDR3 size: 15 residues. V lost 10 bases and J lost 2, with 21 bases in between. Looked up from germline, CDR1 is MNHEY and CDR2 is SMNVEV (reference sequence). CDR3 in DNA: TGTGCCACCCAGACTAGTCCCCCCTATACCTACGAGCAGTACTTC. It codes for CATQTSPPYTYEQYF.

This chain links TRBV27 with TRBJ2-1; TRBD1 is a possible D gene (5 bases). The length of the CDR3 is 16 residues. The V end lost 3 bases, the J end lost 4 bases, and 16 bases lay between the germline ends. The germline V gene has CDR1 MNHEY and CDR2 SMNVEV (reference sequence). The CDR3 reads CASSLGQGGRYNEQFF. CDR3 sequence (DNA): TGTGCCAGCAGTTTGGGTCAGGGCGGCAGGTACAATGAGCAGTTCTTC.

The table lists this clone with a count of one. The chain carries TRBV5-4 and TRBJ1-2; 11 bases map to TRBD1. Germline V gives CDR1 SGHNT, CDR2 YYREEE (reference sequence). The ends lost 4 bases at V and 10 bases at J; junction bases unmatched: 12. The CDR3 is 15 amino acids. The CDR3 DNA follows: TGTGCCAGCAGCGGGGGGGGACAGGGGGAAACTGTCTACACCTTC. Translated: CASSGGGQGETVYTF. The variable domain in full, with the rest retrieved from reference TRBV5-4 and TRBJ1-2, is ETGVTQSPTHLIKTRGQQVTLRCSSQSGHNTVSWYQQALGQGPQFIFQYYREEENGRGNFPPRFSGLQFPNYSSELNVNALELDDSALYLCASSGGGQGETVYTFGSGTRLTVV.

The rearrangement links TRBV29-1 to TRBJ2-7, with 10 bases identical to TRBD1. CDR3 length: 13 amino acids. Germline-derived CDR1 and CDR2 are SQVTM and ANQGSEA. Trimming cost V 6 bases and J 5 bases; bases outside gene matches: 7. In nucleotides, the CDR3 is TGCAGCGTGTGGGACAGGGGTGGTAACGAGCAGTACTTC. Translating gives CSVWDRGGNEQYF.

The V call is TRBV15, the J call TRBJ1-1, with D uncertain. Per germline, CDR1 LNHNV and CDR2 YYDKDF (reference sequence). There are 16 residues in the CDR3. Trimming shortened V by 3 bases and J by 4 bases, and 18 bases separated the two germline ends. The chain's CDR3 is CATSRGRKGPVTEAFF. In DNA form, the CDR3 reads TGTGCCACCAGCAGGGGGAGGAAGGGCCCAGTCACTGAAGCTTTCTTT.

The sample holds a few counts of this clone. The CDR3 does not close with the conserved phenylalanine or tryptophan, likely indicating a read error. The chain joins TRBV28 to TRBJ1-1; D ambiguous. The CDR3 runs to 13 residues. V was trimmed by 6 bases and J by 1 base, leaving 9 bases between them. Per germline, CDR1 MDHEN and CDR2 SYDVKM. This chain's CDR3 is CASRMDSNTEAFS. The CDR3 coding sequence is TGTGCCAGCAGGATGGACTCGAACACTGAAGCTTTCTCT.

This clone was observed a handful of times. This chain uses TRBV20-1 with TRBJ1-5; D uncertain. V was cut by 4 bases and J by 9 bases, with 10 bases left in between. Germline V CDR1 and CDR2: DFQATT, SNEGSKA (reference sequence). The CDR3 loop spans 11 amino acids. The CDR3 region is CSAKEASPQHF. In DNA, the CDR3 is TGCAGTGCTAAAGAAGCGTCGCCCCAGCATTTT.

J is TRBJ2-5 and V is TRBV29-1; TRBD1 agrees at 9 bases. Germline CDR1 and CDR2: SQVTM and ANQGSEA. Germline trimming cut 5 bases from V and 4 bases from J; bases unmatched to any gene: 5. This CDR3 has 13 amino acids. The CDR3 loop is CSVRTGVGETQYF. The DNA for the CDR3 is TGCAGCGTTAGGACAGGGGTGGGAGAGACCCAGTACTTC.